Listed below are T cell receptor beta chains from one sample, sequenced in a study of shared T cell receptors in the human thymus. This table comes from immunoSEQ multiplex PCR, and its TCRdb copy is limited to in-frame clones, with some not included. The data contain roughly 560,000 clones, about four fifths of them seen just once; the ten biggest clones take up roughly 0.013%. These data were also filed under a second study, of human thymus T cells.

Sequenced input: thymocytes. The receptors derive from a boy under three years old with a congenital heart defect. CDR3s include the opening cysteine and the closing phenylalanine or tryptophan. A D gene is named only where the DNA matches it firmly. Clone size, where shown, is once, few, many, or a class for clones that have expanded.

TGTGCCAGCAGTGCGGGAGGGCAGTACTTC,CASSAGGQYF,10,TRBJ2-7,TRBD2,TRBV28,NA
TGTGCCAGCAGTTCCAGAGGAATTGAAGCTTTCTTT,CASSSRGIEAFF,12,TRBJ1-1,NA,TRBV27,once
TGTGCCAGCAGCTTAGGAGCCGTAGCTGGTACGGGAGGGCCAGGCGAGCAGTACTTC,CASSLGAVAGTGGPGEQYF,19,TRBJ2-7,TRBD2,TRBV7-2,NA
TGTGCCAGCTGTGGGGGGGGGTTGACGGGCTACGAGCAGTACTTC,CASCGGGLTGYEQYF,15,TRBJ2-7,TRBD2,TRBV6-5,NA
TGTGCCAGCAGTGCGACACTGGACAGGGGAAACACTGAAGCTTTCTTT,CASSATLDRGNTEAFF,16,TRBJ1-1,TRBD1,TRBV25-1,NA
TGCAGCGTTCTGCCCCGGGACAGGGGTCTCCAAGAGACCCAGTACTTC,CSVLPRDRGLQETQYF,16,TRBJ2-5,TRBD1,TRBV29-1,NA
TGTGCCACCAGCAGAGACGCAGGTACCCCCTACGAGCAGTACTTC,CATSRDAGTPYEQYF,15,TRBJ2-7,NA,TRBV15,NA
TGTGCCAGTAGTATGAGAGGGCACACAGGGGGGGAAGAGACCCAGTACTTC,CASSMRGHTGGEETQYF,17,TRBJ2-5,NA,TRBV19,NA
TGTGCCTGGAGTGTAAAGTTCAGGCCCCGGAACACCGGGGAGCTGTTTTTT,CAWSVKFRPRNTGELFF,17,TRBJ2-2,NA,TRBV30,NA
TGTGCCAGCAGCGCCAGGCACAGGGGGCTCGGGAACACTGAAGCTTTCTTT,CASSARHRGLGNTEAFF,17,TRBJ1-1,TRBD1,TRBV7-9,NA
TGTGCCAGCAGTGAAGGGTCGGGACTGACCTACGAGCAGTACTTC,CASSEGSGLTYEQYF,15,TRBJ2-7,NA,TRBV6-1,NA
TGTGCCTGGGAAGACAGGCCGAGCACCGGGGAGCTGTTTTTT,CAWEDRPSTGELFF,14,TRBJ2-2,NA,TRBV30,NA
TGTGCCAGCAGCTCACTCAAGCGGGAACCGTCCTACGAGCAGTACTTC,CASSSLKREPSYEQYF,16,TRBJ2-7,TRBD2,TRBV7-9,NA
TGTGCCAGCAGCCAAGGTCGGGCGGTCGAGGGCGAAGAGACCCAGTACTTC,CASSQGRAVEGEETQYF,17,TRBJ2-5,NA,TRBV14,NA
TGTGCCAGCAGCCCCGACAGGGCGCGCGGCTACACCTTC,CASSPDRARGYTF,13,TRBJ1-2,TRBD1,TRBV5-5,few
TGTGCCAGCAGCACCCGACAGGCTAGATATGGCTACACCTTC,CASSTRQARYGYTF,14,TRBJ1-2,NA,TRBV7-2,once
TGTGCCAGCAGCTCGACGGGGGGTAGGCATCGCTACGAGCAGTACTTC,CASSSTGGRHRYEQYF,16,TRBJ2-7,TRBD2,TRBV5-6,NA
TGTGCCAGCAGTTATGGGAGTGGCTACGAGCAGTACTTC,CASSYGSGYEQYF,13,TRBJ2-7,NA,TRBV6-5,few
TGTGCCAGCAGACGACTAGCGGAAACCTACGAGCAGTACTTC,CASRRLAETYEQYF,14,TRBJ2-7,TRBD2,TRBV6-5,NA
TGTGCCAGCCAGACAGGCCCCGGGGAGCTGTTTTTT,CASQTGPGELFF,12,TRBJ2-2,NA,TRBV19,NA
TGTGCCATCTCGGAGACGGAGAATGAAAAACTGTTTTTT,CAISETENEKLFF,13,TRBJ1-4,NA,TRBV10-3,NA
TGTGCCAGCAGTTTGCGCCCTAAAGCTAACTATGGCTACACCTTC,CASSLRPKANYGYTF,15,TRBJ1-2,NA,TRBV28,NA
TGTGCCAGCAGTGAATCGTACAGGACCTACGAGCAGTACTTC,CASSESYRTYEQYF,14,TRBJ2-7,NA,TRBV25-1,NA
TGTGCCAGCAGTTACAAGCGCTCTGGGGCCAACGTCCTGACTTTC,CASSYKRSGANVLTF,15,TRBJ2-6,NA,TRBV6-5,NA
TGCGCCAGCAGCCAGGGACAGGCAACCACAGATACGCAGTATTTT,CASSQGQATTDTQYF,15,TRBJ2-3,TRBD1,TRBV4-3,once
TGTGCCAGCAGCGCGAGACCGACAGGGTATGGCTACACCTTC,CASSARPTGYGYTF,14,TRBJ1-2,TRBD1,TRBV9,NA
TGCGCCAGCAGCTTGGTTACTCCCCTCAATGAGCAGTTCTTC,CASSLVTPLNEQFF,14,TRBJ2-1,NA,TRBV5-1,few
TGTGCCAGCAGTTACCCCAGTGCGGGTACGGGCGAGCAGTACTTC,CASSYPSAGTGEQYF,15,TRBJ2-7,NA,TRBV6-6,NA
TGTGCCAGCAGTGACGGGACTAGCGGGAGGGTGGACGAGCAGTACTTC,CASSDGTSGRVDEQYF,16,TRBJ2-7,TRBD2,TRBV6-4,NA
TGTGCCAGCAGCTTGGGTGGGTGGCGGGAGGGCTACGAGCAGTACTTC,CASSLGGWREGYEQYF,16,TRBJ2-7,TRBD2,TRBV5-5,NA
TGTGCCAGCAGCCTGACAGGGGCCAACTCCTACGAGCAGTACTTC,CASSLTGANSYEQYF,15,TRBJ2-7,TRBD1,TRBV5-6,NA
TGCGCCAGCAGCTTGGCCCCAGGCAATCAGCCCCAGCATTTT,CASSLAPGNQPQHF,14,TRBJ1-5,NA,TRBV5-1,NA
TGCAGTGCTAGTTCGGGGACTGAAGCTTTCTTT,CSASSGTEAFF,11,TRBJ1-1,NA,TRBV20-1,NA
TGTGCCAGCAGCTTAGGGGACAGATTTAACTATGGCTACACCTTC,CASSLGDRFNYGYTF,15,TRBJ1-2,TRBD1,TRBV7-9,few
TGCAGCGCCAGCAGGGGGCCCTACAATGAGCAGTTCTTC,CSASRGPYNEQFF,13,TRBJ2-1,TRBD1,TRBV29-1,once
TGTGCCAGTAGTATGCGGCGGGCGGGAAATGAGCAGTTCTTC,CASSMRRAGNEQFF,14,TRBJ2-1,NA,TRBV19,NA
TGTGCCAGCAGTGAGGCCTATGGCTACACCTTC,CASSEAYGYTF,11,TRBJ1-2,NA,TRBV6-1,NA
TGTGCCATCAGTGTCTCCGACAGGGGCACCGGGGAGCTGTTTTTT,CAISVSDRGTGELFF,15,TRBJ2-2,TRBD1,TRBV10-3,NA
TGTGCCAGCAGTCCGTCTGGGACAGGCGCTGGAAACACCATATATTTT,CASSPSGTGAGNTIYF,16,TRBJ1-3,TRBD1,TRBV28,NA
TGTGCCAGCAGCTCATCGACTAGCGGGAGGGCCGGCGAGCAGTACTTC,CASSSSTSGRAGEQYF,16,TRBJ2-7,TRBD2,TRBV11-1,NA
TGTGCCAGCAGCTCAGACAGGGGCTACGAGCAGTACTTC,CASSSDRGYEQYF,13,TRBJ2-7,TRBD1,TRBV7-3,NA
TGTGCCATCAGTGAGTCGGGGACAGGGCCCAGGGGCAATCAGCCCCAGCATTTT,CAISESGTGPRGNQPQHF,18,TRBJ1-5,TRBD1,TRBV10-3,few
TGTGCCAGCAGTTCGACAGCTACCTACGAGCAGTACTTC,CASSSTATYEQYF,13,TRBJ2-7,NA,TRBV27,NA
TGTGCCAGCAGCTTAAGCGGACTAGCGGGAGGATCCTACGAGCAGTACTTC,CASSLSGLAGGSYEQYF,17,TRBJ2-7,TRBD2,TRBV11-3,NA
TGCGCCAGCAGCCCATCTCCCCTCGGACTAGCGGGAGGGGATGAGCAGTTCTTC,CASSPSPLGLAGGDEQFF,18,TRBJ2-1,TRBD2,TRBV4-3,NA
TGTGCCAGCAGCTCGACTAGTTTGCCAGATACGCAGTATTTT,CASSSTSLPDTQYF,14,TRBJ2-3,NA,TRBV5-4,NA
TGTGCCAGCAGCCCCCGACAGGGGGCTTACAATGAGCAGTTCTTC,CASSPRQGAYNEQFF,15,TRBJ2-1,TRBD1,TRBV11-3,few
TGTGCCAGTAGGGAGACCCGGGACAGCGGCCTTTCTGGAAACACCATATATTTT,CASRETRDSGLSGNTIYF,18,TRBJ1-3,TRBD1,TRBV19,NA